These T cell receptor beta chains were read from a single sample in a study of cytomegalovirus exposure and HLA in healthy donors. Profiled with immunoSEQ multiplex PCR; TCRdb holds only in-frame clones, not every one. In the table there are about 180,000 clones, about 80% of which are singletons. The sample comprised PBMCs. Every receptor here comes from a man aged 25 to 45 in good health and CMV-seropositive. The conserved cysteine and the conserved F or W are not part of the CDR3 here. The D gene is left open where the match is weak.

d_gene,j_gene,v_gene,CDR3aa
-,TRBJ2-7,TRBV7-9,ASSLRDEQY
TRBD1,TRBJ1-3,TRBV27,ASAGQGVSGNTIY
TRBD2,TRBJ2-7,TRBV11-2,ASSLFFGGTSVYEQY
TRBD2,TRBJ2-5,TRBV9,ASSVQAAGAQETQY
-,TRBJ1-2,TRBV6-5,ASSLRGGSYGYT
TRBD2,TRBJ2-7,TRBV10-2,ASSTGLVVSYEQY
-,TRBJ2-2,TRBV5-1,ASSLDRGELF
-,TRBJ2-7,TRBV4-1,ASSQTGSSYEQY
TRBD2,TRBJ2-5,TRBV4-1,ASSHPGLAGAETQY
TRBD2,TRBJ2-7,TRBV7-9,ASSPFTGGPSYEQY
TRBD1,TRBJ1-2,TRBV6-1,ASSEALQGARGYT
-,TRBJ2-7,TRBV27,ASSLLRTADYEQY
-,TRBJ1-1,TRBV5-1,ASSLAQGSGENTEAF
-,TRBJ2-7,TRBV15,ATGLQSIDEQY
TRBD2,TRBJ2-7,TRBV11-2,ASSSIQTSGPYEQY
-,TRBJ1-2,TRBV6-5,ASSFGQSGYT
TRBD1,TRBJ2-5,TRBV9,ASSGTGGRQETQY
-,TRBJ1-2,TRBV27,ASSLSGAAYGYT
-,TRBJ2-3,TRBV2,ASSGFSGSFTDTQY
-,TRBJ1-2,TRBV5-6,ASSPEVSSYGYT
-,TRBJ1-2,TRBV5-4,ASSLVQENYGYT
-,TRBJ1-2,TRBV5-6,ASSPRGWTGYGYT
-,TRBJ2-1,TRBV6-6,ASSYAGGRTYNEQF
TRBD2,TRBJ2-5,TRBV9,ASSVGTVAGGNQETQY
-,TRBJ2-1,TRBV20-1,SAAEGREQF
TRBD1,TRBJ2-5,TRBV6-5,ASSWKGDREYETQY
-,TRBJ2-2,TRBV9,ASSVGGGTGELF
TRBD1,TRBJ2-1,TRBV6-1,ASSDPGQGNPYNEQF
TRBD2,TRBJ2-7,TRBV15,ATSSGTSGHYEQY
-,TRBJ2-7,TRBV2,ASTGRGITRLTGNYEQY
TRBD1,TRBJ2-7,TRBV7-2,ASSLDRGGPYEQY
-,TRBJ2-2,TRBV2,ASSDIRAWTGELF
TRBD1,TRBJ1-2,TRBV5-1,ASSPDGGQALYGYT
TRBD2,TRBJ2-5,TRBV19,ASSIGRRGGPGETQY
TRBD2,TRBJ2-1,TRBV27,ASSEGTSGVEQF
-,TRBJ2-7,TRBV6-5,ASSPQGYSYEQY
TRBD1,TRBJ1-5,TRBV6-1,ASSHRGGNQPQH
TRBD2,TRBJ2-2,TRBV10-1,ASSESTSGTGELF
TRBD2,TRBJ2-5,TRBV28,ASSPMGGDQETQY
-,TRBJ2-7,TRBV10-3,AAAEGQSYEQY